Sequencing of this T cell receptor (beta chain) was carried out in a study of blood T cell repertoires in COVID-19 (dated by TCRdb to the early 2020s). Regarding the study in general: Collaborator samples came from the United States, Italy and Spain and covered acute and convalescent phases of COVID-19. The prospective study material was composed of cDNA or gDNA derived from T cells, B-cell-depleted T cells, or PBMCs. Subjects who had been exposed to COVID-19, were actively infected with it, or had recovered from it provided the deeply sampled blood TCRbeta repertoires that made up the dataset. A freely available public database, intended as a resource for researchers studying the immune response to SARS-CoV-2, is where the repertoires were released. The samples were drawn from the first 160 participants of the ongoing ImmuneRACE study and from 1,254 subjects provided by 6 global collaborators. The sample metadata nearly always contained a de-identified subject ID, COVID-19 status, age in years and sex. Where available, HLA class I and class II types were taken from metadata supplied by the sample provider and were not determined by assay-based typing.

TCRbeta CDR3 regions were amplified from genomic DNA by means of the immunoSEQ Assay, a bias-controlled multiplex PCR. The study's own analysis went as follows. Within the assay, amplification of reference gene primers was used to estimate how many nucleated cells each sample contained. To quantify the absolute abundance of each unique TCRbeta CDR3 rearrangement, sequence reads were collapsed and filtered. For each sample, productive Simpson clonality was calculated as the square root of Simpson's diversity index across productive rearrangements. Entries here come from immuneACCESS through TCRdb and include only in-frame sequences with V and J called. Some clones fail to appear in such tables; in the studies checked, an unresolved V gene covers under half of the shortfall, and the cause of the remainder is unknown. V, J and clone size derive from that table, while D and trimming were established from the DNA sequence. Across this sample there are about 230,000 clones, with 65% to 90% seen only once. The top ten clones comprise about 9.9% of the sample.

One collaborating source in Seattle enrolled patients during active infection and followed them longitudinally through the course of disease. Whole blood was collected in K2EDTA tubes by collaborating institutions according to the institutions' own protocols. Collaborator samples were shipped for TCRbeta analysis as frozen whole blood, isolated PBMCs, or DNA extracted from either sample type. V gives up 0 bases and J gives up 3 bases, and the segment between their germline ends measures 8 bases. CDR1 and CDR2, looked up from the germline V gene, are KGHSH and LQKENI. The CDR3 has 14 amino acids, counting the end cysteine and phenylalanine. The entry retains the CDR3 DNA only, 42 bases that are in frame from base 1. The research as a whole found: Clinical and demographic metadata were provided uncurated, with the amount varying by source and participant.

Concerning this clone itself: What this receptor recognizes is not known. No much larger clonotype is one base removed from it; base qualities were not supplied.

The chain was built from TRBV18 and TRBJ1-1; TRBD1 could be the D gene, as 6 bases match. What was sequenced was peripheral blood. The origin of this receptor is a man aged 50 to 59 with COVID-19, enrolled during active disease. The DNA is as follows: TGTGCCAGCTCACCACCGGGGGCGTACACTGAAGCTTTCTTT. It translates to CASSPPGAYTEAFF. The variable domain in full, with residues beyond the CDR3 obtained from the reference TRBV18 and TRBJ1-1 genes, is NAGVMQNPRHLVRRRGQEARLRCSPMKGHSHVYWYRQLPEEGLKFMVYLQKENIIDESGMPKERFSAEFPKEGPSILRIQQVVRGDSAAYFCASSPPGAYTEAFFGQGTRLTVV.